Sequencing of this T cell receptor (beta chain) was carried out in a study of somatic mutations in cytotoxic T cells in rheumatoid arthritis. Looking at the study overall: Among the T-cell populations stained with V beta antibodies, some were separated by flow sorting at nearly 100% purity, including V beta1+ cells whose TCRB was sequenced.

Overall study results and limits: Patients with a largest CD8+ clone exceeding 20% of CD8+ cells numbered about an eighth of the roughly 65.

On this clone: Its cognate antigen is unknown.

Generated by immunoSEQ multiplex PCR, the TCRdb table keeps only in-frame clones and is missing some. The sample shows tens of thousands of clones, 78% of them seen only once. Germline V gene sequence: CDR1 MGHRA, CDR2 YSYEKL. V was cut by 0 bases and J by 2 bases, with 8 bases left in between. The CDR3 totals 15 residues. The genes are TRBV4-1 and TRBJ1-3, with D perhaps matching TRBD1 (5 bases). Sample: CD8+ T cells sorted from blood. The source of this sequence is an adult with rheumatoid arthritis. In DNA form, the CDR3 reads TGCGCCAGCAGCCAAGACAGGACAACTGGAAACACCATATATTTT. Its protein product is CASSQDRTTGNTIYF.